The 25 T cell receptor beta chains reported below all come from one sample, sequenced in a study of naive and memory T cell subsets (dated by TCRdb to the late 2010s). Receptor amplification or capture employed UMI-ligation and nested PCR. Sequenced using an Illumina MiSeq. To cover both TRBC1 and TRBC2, the beta constant-region primer consisted of an equimolar mix of two oligonucleotides. Four rounds of PCR were used to amplify ligated cDNA, with nested alpha and beta constant-region primers being used together with the SP2 primer. The public sequencing data were trimmed at Q25 with fastp and processed into clonotypes with MiXCR by TCRdb, which kept only in-frame beta chains. Each record represents a unique CDR3 protein, reported with the most common genes and DNA among its rows. A total of thousands of distinct CDR3 sequences appear in this sample, roughly 30% of them only once. Approximately 58% of the sample rests with the top ten.

The source material was CD8+ TEMRA cells from blood. According to the study, the label for this sample's cell subset or site signals: effector memory re-expressing CD45RA, CD45RA+ CD27-. All receptors derive from a human donor in good health.

V gene TRBV12-3 or TRBV12-4 combines with J gene TRBJ2-1; 16 bases map to TRBD2. Trimming cost V 7 bases and J 6 bases; bases outside gene matches: 12. The CDR3 loop spans 18 amino acids. In nucleotides, the CDR3 is TGTGCCAGCATCCTGGGCGGGACTAGCGGGAGGGCCGGCAATGAGCAGTTCTTC. Its protein is CASILGGTSGRAGNEQFF.

This chain joins TRBV12-3 or TRBV12-4 and TRBJ1-5; 9 nucleotides match TRBD1. This CDR3 is 14 amino acids long. The trim removed 5 bases at V and 6 bases at J, leaving 5 bases unmatched. The CDR3 region is CASSGTGLAQPQHF. The DNA for the CDR3 is TGTGCCAGCAGTGGGACAGGGTTAGCTCAGCCCCAGCATTTT.

This clonotype was picked up a small number of times. CDR3 residues: CASEAGGIDGYTF. The CDR3 nucleotides are TGTGCCAGCGAAGCAGGGGGCATAGATGGCTACACCTTC. This chain links TRBV12-3 or TRBV12-4 with TRBJ1-2; 8 bases are a match to TRBD1. The trim removed 8 bases at V and 6 bases at J, leaving 8 bases unmatched. The CDR3 consists of 13 residues.

This chain connects TRBV4-3 to TRBJ1-1, with 12 bases that match TRBD1. The CDR3 has 16 residues. Germline V gene sequence: CDR1 LGHNA, CDR2 YSLEER. Trimming took 4 bases from V and 5 from J; bases not matched to a gene: 8. The CDR3 here is CASSPGTGGSWTEAFF. The CDR3 DNA follows: TGCGCCAGCAGCCCCGGGACAGGGGGCTCGTGGACTGAAGCTTTCTTT.

The chain has TRBV9 and TRBJ1-5; TRBD1 might be the D (6 bases). The CDR3 consists of 13 residues. V dropped 4 bases and J dropped 10 bases, with 15 bases sitting between them. Germline V gene sequence: CDR1 SGDLS, CDR2 YYNGEE. This CDR3 reads CASSPGDAHPQHF. CDR3 sequence (DNA): TGTGCCAGCAGCCCAGGGGACGCTCATCCCCAGCATTTT.

The gene calls are TRBV12-3 or TRBV12-4 and TRBJ2-3, with 13 bases fitting TRBD2. This CDR3 contains 21 residues. The V gene end was trimmed by 2 bases and the J gene end by 2 bases; junction bases not matched to a gene: 16. DNA of the CDR3: TGTGCCAGCAGTTTACTCCCCACGACTAGCGGGAGGAGACGGGACACAGATACGCAGTATTTT. This sequence encodes CASSLLPTTSGRRRDTDTQYF.

This rearrangement joins TRBV5-1 to TRBJ2-1; 11 bases line up with TRBD2. The CDR3 extends over 14 amino acids. Germline values: CDR1 SGHRS, CDR2 YFSETQ. V trimming: 1 base; J trimming: 7 bases; junction bases outside the gene matches: 1. CDR3 residues: CASSLSSGRNEQFF. CDR3 nucleotides: TGCGCCAGCAGCTTGTCTAGCGGGAGGAATGAGCAGTTCTTC.

This clonotype appeared a single time. The chain combines TRBV12-3 or TRBV12-4 with TRBJ1-1; D is ambiguous. V was shortened by 2 bases and J by 3 bases, with 7 bases between the two germline ends. The CDR3 loop spans 13 amino acids. CDR3 sequence: CASSLYGDTEAFF. CDR3 sequence (DNA): TGTGCCAGCAGTTTATACGGGGACACTGAAGCTTTCTTT.

The chain uses TRBV4-3 and TRBJ1-1, with D perhaps matching TRBD1 (5 bases). The V gene lost 0 bases and the J gene lost 1 base, with 15 bases spanning the gap. CDR3 length equals 17 residues. Germline V gene data show CDR1 as LGHNA and CDR2 as YSLEER. DNA for the CDR3: TGCGCCAGCAGCCAAGAGTCGGACACTTACGGGAACACTGAAGCTTTCTTT. Protein sequence: CASSQESDTYGNTEAFF.

This chain links TRBV4-2 with TRBJ2-1; no clear D gene. V was clipped by 4 bases and J by 5 bases, with 3 bases between them. Per germline, CDR1 LGHNA and CDR2 YNFKEQ. This CDR3 contains 11 residues. CDR3 coding DNA: TGTGCCAGCAGCCGTGACAATGAGCAGTTCTTC. It encodes CASSRDNEQFF.

This sequence joins TRBV7-3 and TRBJ2-5; 15 bases agree with TRBD2. Germline V CDR1 and CDR2: SGHTA, FQGTGA. The junction had 2 bases not matched to a gene; V was cut back by 5 bases and J by 4 bases. The CDR3 loop spans 15 amino acids. This chain's CDR3 is CASSPGLAGGETQYF. The CDR3 nucleotides read TGTGCCAGCAGCCCGGGACTAGCGGGAGGAGAGACCCAGTACTTC. The entire variable domain, with the rest obtained from reference TRBV7-3 and TRBJ2-5, is as follows: GAGVSQTPSNKVTEKGKYVELRCDPISGHTALYWYRQSLGQGPEFLIYFQGTGAADDSGLPNDRFFAVRPEGSVSTLKIQRTERGDSAVYLCASSPGLAGGETQYFGPGTRLLVL.

This chain connects TRBV3-1 to TRBJ1-2; 7 positions agree with TRBD1. The germline CDR1 and CDR2 sequences are LGHDT and YNNKEL (reference sequence). V was clipped by 3 bases and J by 9 bases; unmatched bases: 10. This CDR3 is built from 14 residues. The CDR3 reads CASSQPGQPFRYTF. The CDR3 DNA follows: TGTGCCAGCAGCCAGCCGGGACAGCCTTTCCGCTACACCTTC.

A few counts support this clonotype. Germline and junction disagree at one end, which may indicate a read error. The gene calls are TRBV5-1 and TRBJ2-3; weak D call: TRBD2 (6 bases). Germline-derived CDR1 and CDR2 are SGHRS and YFSETQ. CDR3 size: 14 residues. In DNA, the CDR3 is TGCGCCAGCCGCTTGGGCGGGGGCACAGATACGCAGTATTTT. It encodes CASRLGGGTDTQYF.

The sample holds a few counts of this clonotype. The chain links TRBV7-9 to TRBJ2-7, with D possibly TRBD2 on 6 matching bases. Germline CDR1 SEHNR, CDR2 FQNEAQ (reference sequence). The CDR3 totals 15 residues. V was clipped by 1 base and J by 3 bases, with 13 bases between them. This chain's CDR3 is CASSLEAGSHYEQYF. CDR3 nucleotide sequence: TGTGCCAGCAGCTTAGAAGCGGGCTCGCACTACGAGCAGTACTTC.

This sequence joins TRBV15 and TRBJ2-3, with unresolved D. Germline assignment: CDR1 LNHNV and CDR2 YYDKDF (reference sequence). CDR3 length: 12 residues. Trimming shortened V by 11 bases and J by 1 base, and 10 bases separated the two germline ends. The CDR3 DNA follows: TGTGCCCCCCATTCTTGCACAGATACGCAGTATTTT. Translation: CAPHSCTDTQYF. The full variable domain, its missing parts supplied by reference TRBV15 and TRBJ2-3, is DAMVIQNPRYQVTQFGKPVTLSCSQTLNHNVMYWYQQKSSQAPKLLFHYYDKDFNNEADTPDNFQSRRPNTSFCFLDIRSPGLGDTAMYLCAPHSCTDTQYFGPGTRLTVL.

This clonotype came up a few times. The J gene is TRBJ2-7, the V gene TRBV7-2, with 7 bases that match TRBD2. V lost 0 bases to trimming and J lost 3 bases; unmatched junction nucleotides: 8. Germline V lookup: CDR1 SGHTA, CDR2 FQGNSA. The CDR3 runs to 16 residues. The CDR3 loop is CASSLAGGFWNYEQYF. CDR3 nucleotide sequence: TGTGCCAGCAGCTTAGCGGGGGGGTTTTGGAACTACGAGCAGTACTTC.

The gene calls are TRBV14 and TRBJ2-1, with 9 bases lining up with TRBD1. J was trimmed by 10 bases and V by 2 bases; bases with no gene match: 6. CDR1 SGHDN and CDR2 FVKESK come from the germline V gene. The CDR3 has 14 residues. The CDR3: CASSQWDRVGEQFF. CDR3 bases: TGTGCCAGCAGCCAATGGGACAGGGTAGGGGAGCAGTTCTTC.

This clonotype occurred a few times. The V gene is TRBV27, the J gene TRBJ1-4; 9 bases align to TRBD1. This CDR3 contains 17 residues. CDR1 MNHEY and CDR2 SMNVEV come from the germline V gene (reference sequence). J gave up 7 bases and V 6 bases, and 15 bases lay outside the gene matches. The CDR3 bases are TGTGCCAGCAGCGATCTGGGGACAGGGAAGAGCGTTGAAAAACTGTTTTTT. This gives the protein CASSDLGTGKSVEKLFF.

This chain uses TRBV7-6 with TRBJ2-3; D not certain. V gave up 1 base and J gave up 0 bases, with 2 bases separating them. CDR1 is SGHVS and CDR2 is FNYEAQ in the germline V gene. The CDR3 runs 13 residues. CDR3 DNA: TGTGCCAGCAGCTTAGGTAGCACAGATACGCAGTATTTT. It yields the protein CASSLGSTDTQYF.

This clonotype was counted only a few times. This rearrangement joins TRBV6-5 to TRBJ1-5, with no clear D. Trimming pared 6 bases from V and 7 bases from J, leaving 16 bases between. Germline-derived CDR1 and CDR2 are MNHEY and SVGAGI. The CDR3 consists of 14 residues. DNA of the CDR3: TGTGCCAGCAGCGAGGACCGTACCACCCAGCCCCAGCATTTT. This codes for CASSEDRTTQPQHF.

There are many counts of this clonotype. This chain uses TRBV3-1 with TRBJ2-5; weak D call: TRBD2 (6 bases). This CDR3 has 14 amino acids. Trimming stripped 4 bases from V and 3 bases from J, with 12 bases between. Per the germline V gene, CDR1 is LGHDT and CDR2 is YNNKEL (reference sequence). The CDR3 here is CASSRERVEETQYF. DNA for the CDR3: TGTGCCAGCAGCCGGGAGCGGGTCGAAGAGACCCAGTACTTC.

The V and J genes are TRBV7-9 and TRBJ2-1; D remains ambiguous. This CDR3 is built from 15 residues. CDR1 and CDR2 from the germline V gene are SEHNR and FQNEAQ (reference sequence). The germline V and J ends were trimmed by 5 bases and 1 base, with 12 bases remaining between them. The CDR3 loop is CASSQGWGSYNEQFF. The DNA for the CDR3 is TGTGCCAGCAGCCAAGGCTGGGGTTCCTACAATGAGCAGTTCTTC.

This clonotype was seen more than once but under ten times. V is TRBV29-1 and J is TRBJ2-5; the D is unclear. This CDR3 spans 14 amino acids. V lost 0 bases and J lost 5, with 13 bases in between. Germline loops: CDR1 SQVTM, CDR2 ANQGSEA. For the CDR3, the DNA is TGCAGCGTTGAAGAAAGGCAGCACCGGGAGACCCAGTACTTC. This sequence encodes CSVEERQHRETQYF.

This chain uses TRBV20-1 with TRBJ2-2; 7 nucleotides agree with TRBD2. CDR3 length: 15 amino acids. Per germline, CDR1 DFQATT and CDR2 SNEGSKA (reference sequence). After removal of 2 bases from V and 5 bases from J, the junction contained 8 bases not matched to a gene. The CDR3 region has the DNA TGCAGTGCTAGAAAGGGAGGGGCGGGGACCGGGGAGCTGTTTTTT. Translated, it gives CSARKGGAGTGELFF.

The chain employs TRBV20-1 and TRBJ1-5; 8 bases match TRBD1. J gave up 5 bases and V 3 bases, and 3 bases lay outside the gene matches. There are 13 residues in the CDR3. The V gene's germline CDR1 is DFQATT and CDR2 SNEGSKA (reference sequence). The CDR3 region is CSARDRDYQPQHF. In nucleotides, the CDR3 is TGCAGTGCTAGGGACAGGGATTATCAGCCCCAGCATTTT.